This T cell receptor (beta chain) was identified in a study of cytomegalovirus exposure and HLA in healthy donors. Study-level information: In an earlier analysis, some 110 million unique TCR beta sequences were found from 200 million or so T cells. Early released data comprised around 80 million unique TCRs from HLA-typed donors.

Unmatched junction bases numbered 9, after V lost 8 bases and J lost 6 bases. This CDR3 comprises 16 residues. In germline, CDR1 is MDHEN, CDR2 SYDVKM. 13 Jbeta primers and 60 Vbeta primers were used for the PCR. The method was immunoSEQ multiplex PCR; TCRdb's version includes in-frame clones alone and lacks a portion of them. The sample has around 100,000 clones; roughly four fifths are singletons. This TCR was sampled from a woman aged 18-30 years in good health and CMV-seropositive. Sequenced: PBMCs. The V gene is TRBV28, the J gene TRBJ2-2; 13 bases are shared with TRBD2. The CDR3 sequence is CASFAGTSGTAGELFF. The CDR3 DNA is TGTGCCAGCTTCGCCGGGACTAGCGGGACTGCCGGGGAGCTGTTTTTT.